This T cell receptor beta chain was identified during a study of blood T cell repertoires in COVID-19. Study-level background: COVID-19 samples, acute and convalescent, were from the United States, Italy and Spain. In each case, the material was cDNA or gDNA derived from T cells, B-cell-depleted T cells, or PBMCs.

Using immunoSEQ multiplex PCR, the repertoire was profiled, and TCRdb retains in-frame clones only, with some absent. The table lists approximately 97,000 clones, around 87% of them singletons. Germline trimming cut 6 bases from V and 8 bases from J; bases unmatched to any gene: 5. Germline V gives CDR1 LGHDT, CDR2 YNNKEL (reference sequence). The CDR3 is 14 residues long. The V and J genes are TRBV3-1 (or the pseudogene TRBV3-2) and TRBJ1-6; 9 bases are shared with TRBD1. Sequencing input: peripheral blood. The receptor was isolated from a woman in her forties or fifties with COVID-19, enrolled during active disease. CDR3 nucleotide sequence: TGTGCCAGCAGTTCCGGGACAGGGTATTCACCCCTCCACTTT. Its protein is CASSSGTGYSPLHF.